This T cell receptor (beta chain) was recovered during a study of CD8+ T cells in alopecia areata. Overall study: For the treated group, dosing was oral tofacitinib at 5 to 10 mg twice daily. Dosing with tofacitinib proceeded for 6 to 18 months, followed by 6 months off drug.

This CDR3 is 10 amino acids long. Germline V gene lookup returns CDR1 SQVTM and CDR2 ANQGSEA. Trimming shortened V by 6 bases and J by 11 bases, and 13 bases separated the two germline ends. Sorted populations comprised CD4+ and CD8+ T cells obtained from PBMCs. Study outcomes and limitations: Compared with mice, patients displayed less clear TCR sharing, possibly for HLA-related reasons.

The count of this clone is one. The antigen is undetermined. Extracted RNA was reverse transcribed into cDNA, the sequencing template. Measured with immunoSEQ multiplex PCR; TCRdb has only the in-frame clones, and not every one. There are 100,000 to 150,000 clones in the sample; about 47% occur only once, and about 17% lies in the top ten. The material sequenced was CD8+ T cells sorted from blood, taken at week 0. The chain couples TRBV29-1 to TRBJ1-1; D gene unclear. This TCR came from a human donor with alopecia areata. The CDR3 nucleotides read TGCAGCGTAGCAGTAGTTTCGGCTTTCTTT. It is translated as CSVAVVSAFF.